The 9 T cell receptor beta chains below come from one sample, sequenced in a study of blood T cells in healthy people across ages. A J-beta primer mix and a sample-barcoded 5' primer were used in a second PCR of roughly 6 to 11 cycles. TCRdb re-analysed the 5' RACE reads in MiXCR, keeping a single row per CDR3 protein. The sample shows 800,000 to 950,000 distinct CDR3 sequences, about 37% of them seen only once. Sequencing was done on a sample of blood. The receptors originated from a man aged 18 to 30 in good health.

The V call is TRBV7-3, the J call TRBJ2-1; 12 bases are shared with TRBD1. The junction had 12 bases not matched to a gene; V was cut back by 5 bases and J by 4 bases. From germline, CDR1 is SGHTA and CDR2 FQGTGA. This CDR3 has 18 amino acids. In nucleotides, the CDR3 is TGTGCCAGCAGCCCCACTGACCGGGACAGGGGGCTTTACAATGAGCAGTTCTTC. Translating it yields CASSPTDRDRGLYNEQFF. Full variable domain (outside the CDR3, taken from reference TRBV7-3 and TRBJ2-1): GAGVSQTPSNKVTEKGKYVELRCDPISGHTALYWYRQSLGQGPEFLIYFQGTGAADDSGLPNDRFFAVRPEGSVSTLKIQRTERGDSAVYLCASSPTDRDRGLYNEQFFGPGTRLTVL.

The genes are TRBV4-1 and TRBJ2-4; TRBD2 agrees at 11 bases. The J call may be faulty, since TRBJ2-5 better matches the DNA end. Germline lookup yields CDR1 MGHRA and CDR2 YSYEKL. The CDR3 totals 16 residues. The CDR3 bases are TGCGCCAGCAGCCATAATAGCGGGGGGGCCGCGGAGACCCAGTACTTC. Amino acids: CASSHNSGGAAETQYF.

This clonotype was found many times. The chain has TRBV12-3 or TRBV12-4 and TRBJ2-7; D may match TRBD1 or TRBD2 (5 bases each). This CDR3 is built from 15 residues. Between the trimmed V and J ends, which lost 5 bases and 2 bases, there was a span of 16 bases. CDR3 in amino acids: CASSMFRDGTYEQYF. The CDR3 nucleotides are TGTGCCAGCAGTATGTTCCGGGACGGGACCTACGAGCAGTACTTC.

This clonotype appeared many times. J is TRBJ2-3 and V is TRBV4-1; the D call may be TRBD1 or TRBD2 (5 bases each). The V end lost 9 bases, the J end lost 3 bases, and 13 bases lay between the germline ends. Germline V gene lookup returns CDR1 MGHRA and CDR2 YSYEKL. The CDR3 has 13 amino acids. The CDR3 coding sequence is TGCGCCAGTACCGGGACGTCAACAGATACGCAGTATTTT. This codes for CASTGTSTDTQYF.

V gene TRBV2 combines with J gene TRBJ2-5, with TRBD1 matching 7 bases. V shed 7 bases and J 1 base; nucleotides not matched to a gene: 6. The germline V gene has CDR1 SNHLY and CDR2 FYNNEI. The CDR3 spans 14 residues. For the CDR3, the DNA is TGTGCCAGCATTTTATGGGACAGCCAAGAGACCCAGTACTTC. It yields the protein CASILWDSQETQYF.

The rearrangement joins TRBV4-2 to TRBJ2-1; 8 nucleotides line up with TRBD2. CDR3 length equals 16 residues. CDR1 and CDR2 (germline): LGHNA, YNFKEQ. Trimming removed 1 base from V and 7 bases from J; junction bases left unmatched: 9. The CDR3 sequence is CASSQVSSGPWNEQFF. The DNA for the CDR3 is TGTGCCAGCAGCCAAGTTTCTAGCGGGCCATGGAATGAGCAGTTCTTC.

J is TRBJ1-1 and V is TRBV5-1; D is perhaps TRBD1 (5 bases). Trimming removed 6 bases at V and 0 bases at J, with 15 bases between. CDR3 size: 15 residues. Germline V gives CDR1 SGHRS, CDR2 YFSETQ. In nucleotides, the CDR3 is TGCGCCAGCACGACTGCGGCAGGGATGAACACTGAAGCTTTCTTT. Translating gives CASTTAAGMNTEAFF.

This chain links TRBV12-3 or TRBV12-4 with TRBJ2-3; no firm D call. V dropped 2 bases and J dropped 0 bases, with 9 bases sitting between them. This CDR3 region has 15 residues. This CDR3 is CASSLWRLSTDTQYF. CDR3 DNA: TGTGCCAGCAGTTTATGGCGCCTAAGCACAGATACGCAGTATTTT.

This clonotype was seen repeatedly, ten times or more. The V call is TRBV7-9, the J call TRBJ1-4; 9 bases are shared with TRBD1. Germline V gives CDR1 SEHNR, CDR2 FQNEAQ (reference sequence). Trimming removed 4 bases from V and 8 bases from J; junction bases left unmatched: 8. This CDR3 region has 15 residues. The DNA for the CDR3 is TGTGCCAGCAGCTCCACAGGACAGGGGTTGGAAAAACTGTTTTTT. The encoded protein is CASSSTGQGLEKLFF.